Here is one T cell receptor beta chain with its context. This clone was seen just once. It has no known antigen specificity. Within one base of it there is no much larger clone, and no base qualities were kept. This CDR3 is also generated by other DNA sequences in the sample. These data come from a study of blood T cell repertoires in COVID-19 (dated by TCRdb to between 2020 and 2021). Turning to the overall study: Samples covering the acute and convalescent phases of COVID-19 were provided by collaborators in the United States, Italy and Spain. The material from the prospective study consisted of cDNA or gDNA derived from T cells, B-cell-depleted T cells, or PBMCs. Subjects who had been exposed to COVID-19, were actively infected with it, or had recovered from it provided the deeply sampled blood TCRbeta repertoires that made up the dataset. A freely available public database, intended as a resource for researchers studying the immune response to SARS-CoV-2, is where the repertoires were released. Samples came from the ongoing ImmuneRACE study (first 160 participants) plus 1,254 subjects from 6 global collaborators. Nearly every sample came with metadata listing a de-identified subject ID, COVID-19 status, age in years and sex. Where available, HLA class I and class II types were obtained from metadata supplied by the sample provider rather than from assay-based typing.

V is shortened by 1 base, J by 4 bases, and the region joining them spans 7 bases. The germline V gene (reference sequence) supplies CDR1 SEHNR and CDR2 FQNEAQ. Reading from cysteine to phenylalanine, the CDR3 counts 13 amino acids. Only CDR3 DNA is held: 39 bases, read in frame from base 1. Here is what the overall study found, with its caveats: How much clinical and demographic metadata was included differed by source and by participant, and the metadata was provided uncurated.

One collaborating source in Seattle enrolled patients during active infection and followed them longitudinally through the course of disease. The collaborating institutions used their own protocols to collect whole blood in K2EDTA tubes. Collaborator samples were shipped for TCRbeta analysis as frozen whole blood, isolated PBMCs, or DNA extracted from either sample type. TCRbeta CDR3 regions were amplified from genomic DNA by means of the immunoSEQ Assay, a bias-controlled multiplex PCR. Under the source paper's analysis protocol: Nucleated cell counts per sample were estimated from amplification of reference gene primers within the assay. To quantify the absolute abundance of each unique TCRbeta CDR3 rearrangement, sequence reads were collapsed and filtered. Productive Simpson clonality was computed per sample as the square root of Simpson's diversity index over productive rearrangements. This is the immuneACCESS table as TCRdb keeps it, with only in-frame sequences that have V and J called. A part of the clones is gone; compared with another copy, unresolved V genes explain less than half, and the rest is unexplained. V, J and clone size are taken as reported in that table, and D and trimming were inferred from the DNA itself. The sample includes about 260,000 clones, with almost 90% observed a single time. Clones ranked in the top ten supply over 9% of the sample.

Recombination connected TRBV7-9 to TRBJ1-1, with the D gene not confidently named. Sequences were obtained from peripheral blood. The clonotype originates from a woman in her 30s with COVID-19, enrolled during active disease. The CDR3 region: CASSLEGGTEAFF. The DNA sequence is TGTGCCAGCAGCTTAGAGGGAGGCACTGAAGCTTTCTTT.